The 18 T cell receptor beta chains in this list originate from one sample, sequenced in a study of a mutant IDH1 vaccine in newly diagnosed glioma. The protocol was immunoSEQ multiplex PCR, while the TCRdb copy is restricted to in-frame clones and leaves out a portion. Among tens of thousands of clones listed, about four fifths were seen once. Indicated time point: week 35, safety follow-up. Mutant IDH1 20-mer peptide, at 300 ug, made up each vaccine dose, with topical imiquimod. Their antigen targets remain unknown. The specimen comprised PBMCs, sampled from a glioma patient whose treatment included an IDH1 peptide vaccine. Receptors were obtained from a middle-aged man with glioma.

The chain recombines TRBV30 with TRBJ2-6; no reliable D call. The V and J ends lost 0 bases and 4 bases respectively, with 19 bases between them. In germline, CDR1 is GTSNPN, CDR2 SVGIG (reference sequence). This CDR3 spans 18 amino acids. CDR3 protein: CAWSVPLISLGGANVLTF. The CDR3 region has the DNA TGTGCCTGGAGTGTACCTCTCATTAGTCTGGGCGGGGCCAACGTCCTGACTTTC.

J is TRBJ2-1 and V is TRBV28, with TRBD2 as a possible D gene (6 bases). The CDR3 is made up of 15 amino acids. The V and J ends lost 7 bases and 5 bases respectively, with 18 bases between them. Per the germline V gene, CDR1 is MDHEN and CDR2 is SYDVKM. Written as DNA, the CDR3 is TGTGCCAGCATCCCAGGGCGCGGGAAGCACAATGAGCAGTTCTTC. Residues: CASIPGRGKHNEQFF.

The CDR3 is CASGRETQYF. CDR3 bases: TGTGCCAGCGGTAGGGAGACCCAGTACTTC. The V call is TRBV6-5, the J call TRBJ2-5; no clear D gene. The CDR3 spans 10 residues. Trimming cost V 8 bases and J 5 bases, with 6 bases left between them. The germline CDR1 and CDR2 sequences are MNHEY and SVGAGI.

J is TRBJ2-7 and V is TRBV5-4; either TRBD1 or TRBD2 may supply D (5 bases each). Germline V CDR1 and CDR2: SGHNT, YYREEE (reference sequence). The V gene lost 2 bases and the J gene lost 3 bases, with 9 bases spanning the gap. This CDR3 is 13 amino acids long. CDR3 DNA sequence: TGTGCCAGCAGCTTAGGGACGTACTACGAGCAGTACTTC. Its protein is CASSLGTYYEQYF. The complete variable domain, with remaining parts taken from reference TRBV5-4 and TRBJ2-7, reads ETGVTQSPTHLIKTRGQQVTLRCSSQSGHNTVSWYQQALGQGPQFIFQYYREEENGRGNFPPRFSGLQFPNYSSELNVNALELDDSALYLCASSLGTYYEQYFGPGTRLTVT.

The rearrangement joins TRBV4-3 to TRBJ2-7; TRBD1 aligns across 8 bases. This CDR3 has 14 residues. Germline V gives CDR1 LGHNA, CDR2 YSLEER. Losses at the gene ends were 1 base for V and 6 bases for J; bases not matched to a gene: 5. CDR3 region: CASSQGRQGSEQYF. The CDR3 DNA reads as TGCGCCAGCAGCCAAGGGAGACAGGGGAGCGAGCAGTACTTC.

The V and J genes are TRBV19 and TRBJ1-1; no clear D. The V end lost 4 bases, the J end lost 2 bases, and 11 bases lay between the germline ends. The length of the CDR3 is 14 residues. Looked up from germline, CDR1 is LNHDA and CDR2 is SQIVND (reference sequence). The CDR3 spells CASSRDGGNTEAFF. The DNA of the CDR3 is TGTGCCAGTAGTAGAGACGGAGGAAACACTGAAGCTTTCTTT.

This chain links TRBV7-2 with TRBJ2-7; maybe TRBD1 (6 bases). V lost 4 bases and J 3 bases, leaving 19 bases between the germline ends. Germline CDR1 and CDR2: SGHTA and FQGNSA. This CDR3 contains 16 residues. The CDR3 spells CASSSRRQGTHYEQYF. CDR3 bases: TGTGCCAGCAGCTCAAGGCGGCAGGGGACCCACTACGAGCAGTACTTC.

V gene TRBV9 combines with J gene TRBJ2-3; D is tentatively TRBD1 or TRBD2 (5 bases each). Per the germline V gene, CDR1 is SGDLS and CDR2 is YYNGEE. Trimming pared 2 bases from V and 1 base from J, leaving 11 bases between. The CDR3 length is 15 residues. CDR3 sequence: CASSVVGRGTDTQYF. The CDR3 DNA is TGTGCCAGCAGCGTGGTGGGACGGGGCACAGATACGCAGTATTTT.

The chain carries TRBV18 and TRBJ2-3; 10 bases agree with TRBD2. The CDR3 is made up of 15 amino acids. Germline V lookup: CDR1 KGHSH, CDR2 LQKENI. With 1 base clipped from V and 6 bases from J, the junction kept 4 bases outside the gene matches. Here the CDR3 DNA reads TGTGCCAGCTCACCACTAGCGGGAGGATGGGATACGCAGTATTTT. Residues: CASSPLAGGWDTQYF. The full variable domain, rest sourced from reference TRBV18 and TRBJ2-3, is NAGVMQNPRHLVRRRGQEARLRCSPMKGHSHVYWYRQLPEEGLKFMVYLQKENIIDESGMPKERFSAEFPKEGPSILRIQQVVRGDSAAYFCASSPLAGGWDTQYFGPGTRLTVL.

The rearrangement joins TRBV28 to TRBJ2-7, with D tentatively TRBD1 (6 bases). Per germline, CDR1 MDHEN and CDR2 SYDVKM. The CDR3 totals 16 residues. V was trimmed by 4 bases and J by 3 bases, leaving 19 bases between them. CDR3 bases: TGTGCCAGCAGTTCCGTTACGACAGGCCGGGGCTACGAGCAGTACTTC. This translates into CASSSVTTGRGYEQYF.

This chain links TRBV4-1 with TRBJ2-3; 8 nucleotides align to TRBD2. Losses at the gene ends were 3 bases for V and 3 bases for J; bases not matched to a gene: 5. Germline V lookup: CDR1 MGHRA, CDR2 YSYEKL. This CDR3 comprises 15 residues. The DNA of the CDR3 is TGCGCCAGCAGCCACATCGGGGGGGAGACAGATACGCAGTATTTT. Its protein is CASSHIGGETDTQYF.

In DNA form, the CDR3 reads TGCGCCAGCAGCTTGTCCGAGACAGCCTATGGCTACACCTTC. The encoded protein is CASSLSETAYGYTF. The rearrangement links TRBV5-1 to TRBJ1-2, with a weak D call TRBD1 (5 bases). This CDR3 region has 14 residues. Germline CDR1 and CDR2: SGHRS and YFSETQ. V was shortened by 1 base and J by 4 bases, with 11 bases between the two germline ends.

This clone has just a few counts. The V gene is TRBV29-1, the J gene TRBJ2-1; no clear D. The CDR3 spans 12 residues. Germline V gene data show CDR1 as SQVTM and CDR2 as ANQGSEA. Trimming removed 3 bases from V and 12 bases from J, with 15 bases in between. As DNA, the CDR3 is TGCAGCGTTGAGGGATCCGTCCCCTGGCAGTTCTTC. Translated: CSVEGSVPWQFF.

The J gene is TRBJ2-1, the V gene TRBV18, with D hard to call. Trimming pared 5 bases from V and 6 bases from J, leaving 14 bases between. This CDR3 has 14 amino acids. Germline V gene sequence: CDR1 KGHSH, CDR2 LQKENI. CDR3 in amino acids: CASSFPRQANEQFF. The CDR3 nucleotides are TGTGCCAGCTCATTCCCCCGACAAGCCAATGAGCAGTTCTTC. The complete variable domain, with remaining parts taken from reference TRBV18 and TRBJ2-1, reads NAGVMQNPRHLVRRRGQEARLRCSPMKGHSHVYWYRQLPEEGLKFMVYLQKENIIDESGMPKERFSAEFPKEGPSILRIQQVVRGDSAAYFCASSFPRQANEQFFGPGTRLTVL.

The V gene is TRBV7-2, the J gene TRBJ2-5, with D possibly being TRBD1 or TRBD2 (5 bases each). The CDR3 sequence is 14 residues long. CDR1 is SGHTA and CDR2 is FQGNSA in the germline V gene. The germline V and J ends were trimmed by 6 bases and 3 bases, with 14 bases remaining between them. The CDR3 loop reads CASSRDQAEETQYF. The CDR3 nucleotides read TGTGCCAGCAGTCGGGACCAAGCGGAAGAGACCCAGTACTTC.

This sequence joins TRBV5-5 and TRBJ2-5; 12 bases align to TRBD2. The CDR3 length is 15 residues. Trimming took 4 bases from V and 5 from J; bases not matched to a gene: 6. Germline values: CDR1 SGHKS, CDR2 YYEKEE (reference sequence). The CDR3 region is CASSKLAGGPETQYF. CDR3 bases: TGTGCCAGCAGCAAACTAGCGGGGGGCCCGGAGACCCAGTACTTC.

This clone was seen only once. CDR3 in amino acids: CASSNLLAGELFF. CDR3 coding DNA: TGTGCCAGCAGCAACTTATTGGCCGGGGAGCTGTTTTTT. This rearrangement joins TRBV5-4 to TRBJ2-2; unclear D gene. There are 13 residues in the CDR3. Germline V lookup: CDR1 SGHNT, CDR2 YYREEE (reference sequence). Trimming removed 4 bases at V and 6 bases at J, with 10 bases between.

The chain has TRBV29-1 and TRBJ2-2; 10 bases are a match to TRBD1. Germline values: CDR1 SQVTM, CDR2 ANQGSEA. The CDR3 totals 14 residues. Germline trimming cut 7 bases from V and 7 bases from J; bases unmatched to any gene: 9. The CDR3 region has the DNA TGCAGCGCTGTGACAGGGGGCCTGGACGGGGAGCTGTTTTTT. The encoded protein is CSAVTGGLDGELFF.